This record looks at one T cell receptor (beta chain) sequence and its context. The record originates from a study of CD8 T cells in Susac syndrome. Random hexamers primed reverse transcription of 0.5 to 1 ug RNA. Coverage of TCR beta CDR3 amplification by immunoSEQ multiplex PCR extended to 54 Vbeta and 13 Jbeta. TCRdb processed the immunoSEQ multiplex PCR reads anew with MiXCR; each CDR3 protein has one entry. The sample lists more than 120,000 distinct CDR3 sequences, roughly 94% seen once, with about 0.076% in the top ten. The T cells that were sequenced for TCR beta were CD8+ and CD4+ cells from blood. The junction had 9 bases not matched to a gene; V was cut back by 8 bases and J by 9 bases. The CDR3 is 15 amino acids. Germline V CDR1 and CDR2: SNHLY, FYNNEI.

The specimen was CD4+ T cells from PBMCs. The chain joins TRBV2 to TRBJ2-2; 13 bases map to TRBD2. This TCR came from a human donor in good health. CDR3 region: CASSGLAGVNWELFF. CDR3 sequence (DNA): TGTGCCAGCTCCGGACTAGCGGGAGTCAACTGGGAGCTGTTTTTT. The variable domain in full, with the rest retrieved from reference TRBV2 and TRBJ2-2, is EPEVTQTPSHQVTQMGQEVILRCVPISNHLYFYWYRQILGQKVEFLVSFYNNEISEKSEIFDDQFSVERPDGSNFTLKIRSTKLEDSAMYFCASSGLAGVNWELFFGEGSRLTVL.